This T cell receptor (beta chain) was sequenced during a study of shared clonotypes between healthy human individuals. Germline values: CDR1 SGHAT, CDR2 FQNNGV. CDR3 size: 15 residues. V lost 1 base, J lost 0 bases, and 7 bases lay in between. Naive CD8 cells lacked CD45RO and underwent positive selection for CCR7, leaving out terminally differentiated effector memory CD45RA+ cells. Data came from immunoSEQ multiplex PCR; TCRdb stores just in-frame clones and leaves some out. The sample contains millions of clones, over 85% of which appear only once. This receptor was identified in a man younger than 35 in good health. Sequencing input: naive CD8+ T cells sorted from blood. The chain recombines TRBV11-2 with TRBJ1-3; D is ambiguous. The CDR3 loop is CASSLVWGSGNTIYF. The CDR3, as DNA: TGTGCCAGCAGCTTAGTCTGGGGCTCTGGAAACACCATATATTTT.